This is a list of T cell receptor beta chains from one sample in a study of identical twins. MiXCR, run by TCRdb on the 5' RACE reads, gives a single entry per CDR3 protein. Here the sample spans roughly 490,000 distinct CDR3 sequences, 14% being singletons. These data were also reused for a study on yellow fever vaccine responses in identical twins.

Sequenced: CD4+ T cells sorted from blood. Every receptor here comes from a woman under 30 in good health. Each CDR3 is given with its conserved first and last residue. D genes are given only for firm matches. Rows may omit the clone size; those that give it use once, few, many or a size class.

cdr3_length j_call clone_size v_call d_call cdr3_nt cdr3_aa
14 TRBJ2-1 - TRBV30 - TGTGCCTCAAAAATTAGCGGTAGGGGCAATGAGCAGTTCTTC CASKISGRGNEQFF
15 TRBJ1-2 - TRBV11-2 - TGTGCCAGCAGCTTAGAAGGGAGGGGAAGCTATGGCTACACCTTC CASSLEGRGSYGYTF
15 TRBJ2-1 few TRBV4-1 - TGCGCCAGCAGCCAAGCGACGGGGACCTACAATGAGCAGTTCTTC CASSQATGTYNEQFF
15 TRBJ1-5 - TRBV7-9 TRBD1 TGTGCCAGCAGCTACTGGACAGGGGGCGATCAGCCCCAGCATTTT CASSYWTGGDQPQHF
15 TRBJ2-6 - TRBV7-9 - TGTGCCAGCAGCTTAGCGGTGGCCGGGGCCAACGTCCTGACTTTC CASSLAVAGANVLTF
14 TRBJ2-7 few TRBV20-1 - TGCAGTGCTAGAGTCCCGTCGACTCCCTACGAGCAGTACTTC CSARVPSTPYEQYF
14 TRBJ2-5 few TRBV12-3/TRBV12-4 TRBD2 TGTGCCAGCACCCGGGGGGGAAGCCAAGAGACCCAGTACTTC CASTRGGSQETQYF
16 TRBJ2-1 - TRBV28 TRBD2 TGTGCCAGCACCTCGACTAGCGGGGGGAACTACAATGAGCAGTTCTTC CASTSTSGGNYNEQFF
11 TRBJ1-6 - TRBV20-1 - TGCAGTGCCCGTGGGGGGTTGAGACTCCACTTT CSARGGLRLHF
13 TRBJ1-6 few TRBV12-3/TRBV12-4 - TGTGCCAGCAGCCAAGCTGTGGGCTCACCCCTCCACTTT CASSQAVGSPLHF
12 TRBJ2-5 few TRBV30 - TGTGCCTGGAGAGACTTTAGCGAAGCCCAGTACTTC CAWRDFSEAQYF
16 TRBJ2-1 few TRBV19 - TGTGCCAGTAGTTTACCAACTATCACCGCCTACAATGAGCAGTTCTTC CASSLPTITAYNEQFF
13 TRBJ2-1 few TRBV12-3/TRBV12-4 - TGTGCCAGCAGTTCGCTGGAGGGGTATGAGCAGTTCTTC CASSSLEGYEQFF
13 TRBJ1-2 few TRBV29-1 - TGCAGCGTTGAACGCGGGAAAGACTATGGCTACACCTTC CSVERGKDYGYTF
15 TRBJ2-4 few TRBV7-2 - TGTGCCAGCAGCTTTGACACCAGGTTGGGGAACATTCAGTACTTC CASSFDTRLGNIQYF
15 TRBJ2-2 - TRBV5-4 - TGTGCCAGCAGCCCCGAGGGAAGGATCACCGGGGAGCTGTTTTTT CASSPEGRITGELFF
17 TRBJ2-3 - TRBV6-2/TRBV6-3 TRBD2 TGTGCCACCACTCTAGCGGGAGGCGGACGTAAGGCAGATACGCAGTATTTT CATTLAGGGRKADTQYF
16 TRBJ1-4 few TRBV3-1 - TGTGCCAGCAGCCATGCTCCGACAGGCGATAATGAAAAACTGTTTTTT CASSHAPTGDNEKLFF
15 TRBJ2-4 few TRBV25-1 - TGTGCCAGCAGCGACTCCCGGGACACTAAAAACATTCAGTACTTC CASSDSRDTKNIQYF
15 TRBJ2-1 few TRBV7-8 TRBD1 TGTGCCAGCAGCTTAAAACGGGACAGGGTCAATGAGCAGTTCTTC CASSLKRDRVNEQFF
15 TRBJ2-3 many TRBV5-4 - TGTGCCAGCAGCCTTTGGACCACTAGCACAGATACGCAGTATTTT CASSLWTTSTDTQYF
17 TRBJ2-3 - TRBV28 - TGTGCCAGCGCCAAGACCGCCAGGACCCATAGCACAGATACGCAGTATTTT CASAKTARTHSTDTQYF
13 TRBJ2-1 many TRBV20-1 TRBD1 TGCAGTGCTAGACGACAGGGGGTAGGAGAGCAGTTCTTC CSARRQGVGEQFF
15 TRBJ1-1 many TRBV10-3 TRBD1 TGTGCCATCAGTGAAGACAGGGAAGGGAACACTGAAGCTTTCTTT CAISEDREGNTEAFF
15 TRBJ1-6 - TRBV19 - TGTGCCAGTAAATTCGGGTCGCCCTATAATTCACCCCTCCACTTT CASKFGSPYNSPLHF
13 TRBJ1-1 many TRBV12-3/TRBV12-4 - TGTGCCAGCAGTTTAAGTGTGAACACTGAAGCTTTCTTT CASSLSVNTEAFF
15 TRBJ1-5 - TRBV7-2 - TGTGCCAGCAGCCCCGACGGATTGAGCAATCAGCCCCAGCATTTT CASSPDGLSNQPQHF
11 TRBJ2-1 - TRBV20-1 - TGCAGTGCCAAGGGGTTGCTAGGGCAGTTCTTC CSAKGLLGQFF
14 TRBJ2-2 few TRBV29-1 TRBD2 TGCAGCGTCCGGGGACTAGTCGCATCGGGGGAGCTGTTTTTT CSVRGLVASGELFF
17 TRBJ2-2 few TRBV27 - TGTGCCAGCAGTTTAGCCGGGGCGGTTGGAAACACCGGGGAGCTGTTTTTT CASSLAGAVGNTGELFF
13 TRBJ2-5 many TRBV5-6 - TGTGCCAGCAGCTTGAGGCTTCCAGAGACCCAGTACTTC CASSLRLPETQYF
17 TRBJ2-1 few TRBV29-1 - TGCAGCGTTGGGTTTGGGGAGAGGACATCGTCGGGAAGATCGTCGTTCTTC CSVGFGERTSSGRSSFF
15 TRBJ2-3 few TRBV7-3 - TGTGCCAGCAGCTTAGGACCTCCTAGCACAGATACGCAGTATTTT CASSLGPPSTDTQYF
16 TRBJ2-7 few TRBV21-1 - TGTGCCAGCCTCCCTAGTCCTAGCGGGAGATCCGACGAGCAGTACTTC CASLPSPSGRSDEQYF
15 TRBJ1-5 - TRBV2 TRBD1 TGTGCCAGCAGGGAGGACAGGGGGGGCAATCAGCCCCAGCATTTT CASREDRGGNQPQHF
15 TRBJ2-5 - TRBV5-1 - TGCGCCAGCAGCTTGATGGGACAAACACAAGAGACCCAGTACTTC CASSLMGQTQETQYF
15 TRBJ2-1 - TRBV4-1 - TGCGCCAGCAGCCAAAGCGGTAACTCCTACAATGAGCAGTTCTTC CASSQSGNSYNEQFF
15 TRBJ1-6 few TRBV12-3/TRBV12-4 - TGTGCCAGCAGTTTATCGACGGGGGCTTCTTCACCCCTCCACTTT CASSLSTGASSPLHF
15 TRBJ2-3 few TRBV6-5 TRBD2 TGTGCCAGCAGTTGGGGACTAGCGGGCGCTGATACGCAGTATTTT CASSWGLAGADTQYF
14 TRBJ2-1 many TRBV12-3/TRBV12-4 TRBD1 TGTGCCAGCAGGCGGACAGGGGAGAGCAATGAGCAGTTCTTC CASRRTGESNEQFF
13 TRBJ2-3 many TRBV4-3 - TGTGCCAGCAGTCCACAGGGCACAGATACGCAGTATTTT CASSPQGTDTQYF
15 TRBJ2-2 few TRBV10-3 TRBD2 TGTGCCATCAGTGGAGGAGCGGGAGACACCGGGGAGCTGTTTTTT CAISGGAGDTGELFF
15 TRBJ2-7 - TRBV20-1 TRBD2 TGCAGTGCTAGAGATTGGGGGACTAGCTCCTACGAGCAGTACTTC CSARDWGTSSYEQYF
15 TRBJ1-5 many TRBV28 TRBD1 TGTGCCAGCAGTTTTCGGACAGGGAGCAATCAGCCCCAGCATTTT CASSFRTGSNQPQHF
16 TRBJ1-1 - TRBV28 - TGTGCCAGCAGTATTCCCGGGACAACTAAGAACACTGAAGCTTTCTTT CASSIPGTTKNTEAFF
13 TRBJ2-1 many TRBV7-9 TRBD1 TGTGCCAGCAGTGGCGACAGGGTCAATGAGCAGTTCTTC CASSGDRVNEQFF
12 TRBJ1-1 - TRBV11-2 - TGTGCCAGCAGCTTAGATACAGGGAAAGCTTTCTTT CASSLDTGKAFF
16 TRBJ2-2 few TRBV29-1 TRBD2 TGCAGCGCCGTCGGGACTAGCGGGGGGGTCACCGGGGAGCTGTTTTTT CSAVGTSGGVTGELFF
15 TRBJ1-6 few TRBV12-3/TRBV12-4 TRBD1 TGTGCCAGCAGTATCGGACAGGGTTGGGGTTCACCCCTCCACTTT CASSIGQGWGSPLHF
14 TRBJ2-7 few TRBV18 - TGTGCCAGCTCACCGACCGCGGCCTCCTACGAGCAGTACTTC CASSPTAASYEQYF